This T cell receptor (beta chain) was identified in a study of T-cell reconstitution after alpha-beta-depleted transplantation in children. In regard to this clonotype: As yet, its antigen is unknown.

Preparation of the TCRbeta library was carried out with unique molecular identifiers. TCRdb re-called the PCR reads with MiXCR, one entry per CDR3 protein. The table has approximately 47,000 distinct CDR3 sequences, roughly 52% seen once. Regarding the study as a whole: Surviving recipient T cells and thymic progenitors underlay high day-60 TCRbeta diversity in some patients. After transplant, at about two months, alpha-beta T cells were reportedly derived from several hundred expanded graft clones. T-cell counts and diversity were attributed mostly to newly produced T cells one year after transplant.

The germline V gene has CDR1 MNHEY and CDR2 SMNVEV (reference sequence). This CDR3 comprises 14 residues. The V gene lost 6 bases and the J gene lost 5 bases, with 16 bases spanning the gap. The starting material was peripheral blood, obtained before TCRalphabeta/CD19-depleted stem cell transplant. The TCR comes from a boy under two years old with SCID, due to receive a stem cell transplant. The chain is built from TRBV27 and TRBJ1-1; possibly TRBD1 for D (6 bases). Here the CDR3 reads CASRLGMTGTEAFF. In nucleotides, the CDR3 is TGTGCCAGCAGGTTGGGGATGACAGGAACTGAAGCTTTCTTT.